This T cell receptor beta chain is from a study of shared T cell receptors in the human thymus. Assay used: immunoSEQ multiplex PCR; TCRdb lists only in-frame clones, some missing. The data hold over 65,000 clones, with around 96% observed a single time. Input material: thymocytes. The sequence was obtained from a human donor.

The CDR3 nucleotides are TGTGCCACCAGCAGAGACAAAAAGAGACAGGGATTCAGTCAGCCCCAGCATTTT. This gives the protein CATSRDKKRQGFSQPQHF. The chain is built from TRBV15 and TRBJ1-5; 7 bases align to TRBD1. The CDR3 loop spans 18 amino acids. The germline CDR1 and CDR2 sequences are LNHNV and YYDKDF (reference sequence). V gave up 0 bases and J gave up 6 bases; unmatched junction bases: 14.